This T cell receptor (beta chain) emerged from a study of CD8+CD57+ T cells in acquired aplastic anemia listed by TCRdb under 2018. General notes on the study: A mean of approximately 3 ug of DNA, ranging from about 0.2 to 27.4 ug, was extracted from sorted CD4+ and CD8+ cells. CD8+CD57+ expansion was defined as frequency above the mean frequency observed in healthy subjects. Findings and caveats that apply to the study as a whole: Some 30 CD8+ CDR3 sequences were shared between patients and controls but appeared highly expressed in patients and within their immunodominant clones. No significant difference in CD8+ Simpson's diversity was found between patients and healthy controls (P=0.060).

About this clonotype: Which antigen it targets is not known. One base away there is no much larger clone; base qualities are not given.

The patients picked for sequencing were ones in whom flow cytometry had shown an expansion of CD8+CD57+ cells. Severe acquired aplastic anemia was diagnosed in all patients according to International Study of Aplastic Anemia and Agranulocytosis and Camitta criteria. Patients had received no therapy at the time of blood sampling. In the study, sorted CD4+ and CD8+ blood T cells from patients with severe aplastic anemia and from healthy subjects underwent deep sequencing of TCR repertoires. Patients were enrolled under clinicaltrials.gov protocols 00001620, 01623167, 00001397, 00071045, 00081523 and 00961064 in the USA. Ficoll-Paque density gradient centrifugation was used to isolate peripheral blood mononuclear cells. CD4+ and CD8+ T cells were sorted by FACS or magnetic beads before DNA extraction. Genomic DNA was used as template for profiling of TCR beta VDJ combinations and CDR3 sequences. An Illumina HiSeq 2000 was the platform used for TCR repertoire sequencing. The paper's processing steps were these. TRBV/TRBJ rearrangement plots, CDR3 size and DJ length profiles, and Simpson's diversity index were used to evaluate the repertoires. Whichever DNA sequence was most abundant in the deep sequencing data was defined as the immunodominant clone. CDR3 amino acid sequences were screened for sharing across subjects and compared with published repertoires and the VDJdb database. TCRdb took the public reads, trimmed them with fastp at Q25, ran MiXCR for clone calling and kept in-frame beta chains. Merged by CDR3 protein, the rows form single entries marked with the most common genes and DNA. These V and J calls are TCRdb output, not the study's own analysis. In all, the sample holds approximately 300,000 distinct CDR3 sequences, and approximately 57% of those were seen once. Jointly, the top ten make up 1% to 1.5% of the sample.

Trimming costs V 3 bases and J 3 bases, and their ends lie 18 bases apart. CDR1 SGHTA and CDR2 FQGNSA were looked up in the germline V gene. From the cysteine through the phenylalanine, the CDR3 covers 16 amino acids. The CDR3 DNA has 48 bases and is translated from base 1. The sequenced sample consisted of sorted CD4+, CD8+, or CD8+CD57+ T cells (not recorded which) from PBMCs. In this chain, TRBV7-2 is recombined with TRBJ2-7; the D assignment is uncertain and may be TRBD1 or TRBD2, with 5 bases supporting each. This TCR was recovered from a human donor with aplastic anemia. The sequenced DNA: TGTGCCAGCAGCTTGGGGGATCCCCTTCTCCTCTACGAGCAGTACTTC. It translates as CASSLGDPLLLYEQYF.